The 22 T cell receptor beta chains reported below all come from one sample, sequenced in a study of T cell responses to AZD1222 COVID-19 vaccine. Libraries were prepared by immunoSEQ multiplex PCR; TCRdb keeps only in-frame clonotypes and omits some of them. The sample consists of 100,000 to 150,000 clones, roughly 87% of them appearing once. Sequencing used peripheral blood, obtained on day 0 of AZD1222 vaccination. These receptors were taken from an adult in good health.

This clone was counted between two and nine times. This chain joins TRBV7-9 and TRBJ2-7, with TRBD1 matching 7 bases. V shed 5 bases, J shed 7 bases, and the junction held 14 bases outside the gene matches. The CDR3 loop spans 15 amino acids. Germline V gene sequence: CDR1 SEHNR, CDR2 FQNEAQ (reference sequence). CDR3 DNA sequence: TGTGCCAGCAGCCCCCGGGACAGCCCCTCTGTGGAGCAGTACTTC. Translating it yields CASSPRDSPSVEQYF.

This chain joins TRBV6-5 and TRBJ1-1; D remains ambiguous. V was cut by 0 bases and J by 4 bases, with 9 bases left in between. The CDR3 spans 14 residues. CDR1 and CDR2 (germline): MNHEY, SVGAGI. The CDR3 is CASSYSQAPTEAFF. DNA for the CDR3: TGTGCCAGCAGTTACTCTCAGGCCCCCACTGAAGCTTTCTTT.

This clone was recorded only once. The genes are TRBV30 and TRBJ2-7, with TRBD1 matching over 11 bases. Per germline, CDR1 GTSNPN and CDR2 SVGIG (reference sequence). With 1 base clipped from V and 7 bases from J, the junction kept 9 bases outside the gene matches. The CDR3 is 15 residues long. In DNA form, the CDR3 reads TGTGCCTGGAGTGGCCGCGGACAGGGGGCTGGTGAGCAGTACTTC. Translation: CAWSGRGQGAGEQYF.

The chain joins TRBV4-1 to TRBJ2-5; the D gene is possibly TRBD1 (6 bases). V was shortened by 2 bases and J by 5 bases, with 9 bases between the two germline ends. Germline loops: CDR1 MGHRA, CDR2 YSYEKL. This CDR3 is 13 amino acids long. CDR3 in DNA: TGCGCCAGCAGCCAATGGGGGCGGGAGACCCAGTACTTC. It codes for CASSQWGRETQYF.

The J gene is TRBJ1-3, the V gene TRBV7-9; 7 nucleotides line up with TRBD1. Per germline, CDR1 SEHNR and CDR2 FQNEAQ (reference sequence). J was trimmed by 0 bases and V by 3 bases; bases with no gene match: 2. CDR3 length equals 15 residues. The CDR3 reads CASSLGQTSGNTIYF. CDR3 DNA sequence: TGTGCCAGCAGCTTGGGACAGACCTCTGGAAACACCATATATTTT.

The CDR3 DNA sequence: TGTGCCACCAGCAGAGACCGGGGGACAGGGGGTGACATTCAGTACTTC. This codes for CATSRDRGTGGDIQYF. The chain recombines TRBV15 with TRBJ2-4; 11 bases align to TRBD1. Germline CDR1 LNHNV, CDR2 YYDKDF (reference sequence). With V trimmed by 0 bases and J by 8 bases, 6 bases remained unmatched. The CDR3 loop spans 16 amino acids. The complete variable domain, with remaining parts taken from reference TRBV15 and TRBJ2-4, reads DAMVIQNPRYQVTQFGKPVTLSCSQTLNHNVMYWYQQKSSQAPKLLFHYYDKDFNNEADTPDNFQSRRPNTSFCFLDIRSPGLGDTAMYLCATSRDRGTGGDIQYFGAGTRLSVL.

The rearrangement joins TRBV10-3 to TRBJ1-5; D might be TRBD1 (6 bases). This CDR3 has 14 residues. Germline CDR1 and CDR2: ENHRY and SYGVKD. The V and J ends lost 10 bases and 2 bases respectively, with 15 bases between them. The CDR3 spells CASLGGAGNQPQHF. Written as DNA, the CDR3 is TGTGCCAGCTTGGGGGGCGCGGGCAATCAGCCCCAGCATTTT.

This chain links TRBV28 with TRBJ2-7; D might be TRBD1 (6 bases). V was trimmed by 6 bases and J by 2 bases, leaving 14 bases between them. CDR3 size: 14 residues. Germline V CDR1 and CDR2: MDHEN, SYDVKM. CDR3 in DNA: TGTGCCAGCAGCCGGACAGACCTACCCTACGAGCAGTACTTC. The encoded protein is CASSRTDLPYEQYF.

This clone occurred a few times. V gene TRBV25-1 combines with J gene TRBJ1-1; the D gene is possibly TRBD1 (5 bases). CDR3 length: 14 residues. Germline CDR1 and CDR2: MGHDK and SYGVNS. Trimming stripped 3 bases from V and 3 bases from J, with 11 bases between. CDR3: CASSEGGCYTEAFF. As DNA, the CDR3 is TGTGCCAGCAGTGAGGGGGGGTGCTACACTGAAGCTTTCTTT.

The CDR3 here is CASRGQGNQPQHF. The CDR3 region has the DNA TGTGCCAGCAGGGGACAGGGAAATCAGCCCCAGCATTTT. This chain joins TRBV6-5 and TRBJ1-5; 9 bases agree with TRBD1. The CDR3 extends over 13 amino acids. In germline, CDR1 is MNHEY, CDR2 SVGAGI. Trimming removed 6 bases from V and 4 bases from J; junction bases left unmatched: 1.

The chain links TRBV30 to TRBJ2-7, with D unresolved. Per germline, CDR1 GTSNPN and CDR2 SVGIG (reference sequence). The V gene lost 4 bases and the J gene lost 2 bases, with 12 bases spanning the gap. This CDR3 region has 13 residues. The CDR3 coding sequence is TGTGCCTGGATGGGCTCTCCCCCCTACGAGCAGTACTTC. Translated: CAWMGSPPYEQYF.

The V call is TRBV5-3, the J call TRBJ1-5; D might be TRBD1 (6 bases). TRBV5-3 is classed as an ORF, of uncertain function. The CDR3 has 17 amino acids. V was trimmed by 3 bases and J by 2 bases, leaving 18 bases between them. CDR3 sequence: CARSSPPGRGGNQPQHF. CDR3 DNA: TGTGCCAGAAGCTCCCCCCCCGGCAGGGGAGGCAATCAGCCCCAGCATTTT.

A word on this clone: Within the sample, other DNA sequences also encode this same CDR3. This rearrangement joins TRBV11-3 to TRBJ2-5; D unresolved. The V gene's germline CDR1 is SGHNT and CDR2 YENEEA. The CDR3 has 12 amino acids. V was clipped by 6 bases and J by 2 bases, with 7 bases between them. The CDR3 DNA is TGTGCCAGCAGTCCGACACAAGAGACCCAGTACTTC. Protein: CASSPTQETQYF.

CDR3 nucleotide sequence: TGTGCCAGCTCACCGGACAGGGAGTCGGGCTACACCTTC. It encodes CASSPDRESGYTF. The chain links TRBV18 to TRBJ1-2; 8 nucleotides agree with TRBD1. V dropped 3 bases and J dropped 8; count of bases not matched to a gene: 5. This CDR3 region has 13 residues. Germline assignment: CDR1 KGHSH and CDR2 LQKENI.

The gene calls are TRBV5-1 and TRBJ2-3; TRBD2 matches at 9 bases. This CDR3 is 15 amino acids long. Germline V gene sequence: CDR1 SGHRS, CDR2 YFSETQ. The junction had 7 bases not matched to a gene; V was cut back by 7 bases and J by 1 base. CDR3 nucleotide sequence: TGCGCCAGCCGTTTAGCGGGGGATGGCACAGATACGCAGTATTTT. Translated, it gives CASRLAGDGTDTQYF.

This clone was seen a single time. The V call is TRBV7-2, the J call TRBJ2-2, with 7 bases identical to TRBD2. The CDR3 is 17 residues long. The V and J ends lost 5 bases and 0 bases, in that order; junction bases with no gene match: 9. The germline V gene encodes CDR1 SGHTA and CDR2 FQGNSA. The CDR3 sequence is CASSASLAAANTGELFF. Written as DNA, the CDR3 is TGTGCCAGCAGCGCCAGTCTAGCGGCAGCGAACACCGGGGAGCTGTTTTTT.

The chain uses TRBV12-2 and TRBJ1-5. TRBV12-2 has pseudogene status. CDR3 length: 14 residues. The CDR3 protein is CASRSDHSNQPQHF. The CDR3 region has the DNA TGTGCAAGTCGTTCGGACCATAGCAATCAGCCCCAGCATTTT.

The genes are TRBV25-1 and TRBJ1-3, with a weak D call TRBD1 (6 bases). Germline values: CDR1 MGHDK, CDR2 SYGVNS. This CDR3 comprises 17 residues. Trimming left V 1 base short and J 0 bases short, with 13 bases between. The CDR3 DNA reads as TGTGCCAGCAGTGAATGGGGGCGGACCGGCTCTGGAAACACCATATATTTT. As protein: CASSEWGRTGSGNTIYF.

The chain employs TRBV6-2 or TRBV6-3 and TRBJ2-7, with 8 bases that match TRBD2. V gave up 2 bases and J gave up 4 bases; unmatched junction bases: 10. The germline gives CDR1 MNHEY, CDR2 SVGEGT. The CDR3 is 16 residues long. The CDR3 protein is CASSYPPGLVRYEQYF. The DNA of the CDR3 is TGTGCCAGCAGTTACCCCCCGGGACTAGTGAGGTACGAGCAGTACTTC.

The chain uses TRBV7-3 and TRBJ1-1, with TRBD1 matching 10 bases. The CDR3 runs 14 residues. The V gene's germline CDR1 is SGHTA and CDR2 FQGTGA. The ends lost 6 bases at V and 1 base at J; junction bases unmatched: 2. The CDR3 bases are TGTGCCAGCAGTCGGGACAGGGGGAACACTGAAGCTTTCTTT. Translating it yields CASSRDRGNTEAFF.

This clone was seen just once. V usage is TRBV19 and J usage is TRBJ1-5; no clear D. Germline values: CDR1 LNHDA, CDR2 SQIVND (reference sequence). The CDR3 covers 12 residues. V lost 5 bases and J lost 5, with 7 bases in between. The CDR3 here is CASSRTDQPQHF. The CDR3 DNA reads TGTGCCAGTAGTCGAACAGATCAGCCCCAGCATTTT.

The chain is built from TRBV27 and TRBJ2-3; 15 bases map to TRBD2. V lost 5 bases and J lost 2; bases outside the gene matches: 8. This CDR3 contains 18 residues. CDR1 is MNHEY and CDR2 is SMNVEV in the germline V gene (reference sequence). This chain's CDR3 is CASSPWTSGRAFTDTQYF. The CDR3 DNA reads TGTGCCAGCAGTCCCTGGACTAGCGGGAGGGCCTTCACAGATACGCAGTATTTT.